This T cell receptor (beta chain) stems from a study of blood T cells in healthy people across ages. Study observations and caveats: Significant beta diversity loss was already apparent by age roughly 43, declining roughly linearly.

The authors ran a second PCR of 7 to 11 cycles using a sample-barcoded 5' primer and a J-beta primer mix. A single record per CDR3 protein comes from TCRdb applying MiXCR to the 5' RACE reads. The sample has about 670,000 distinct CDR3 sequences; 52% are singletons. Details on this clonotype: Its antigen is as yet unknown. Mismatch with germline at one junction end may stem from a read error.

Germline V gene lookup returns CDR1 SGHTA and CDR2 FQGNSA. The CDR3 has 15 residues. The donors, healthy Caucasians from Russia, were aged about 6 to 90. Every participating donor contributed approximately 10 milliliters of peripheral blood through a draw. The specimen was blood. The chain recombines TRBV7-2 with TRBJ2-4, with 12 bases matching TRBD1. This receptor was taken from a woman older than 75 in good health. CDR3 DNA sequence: TGTGCCAGCAACTTACGGGACAGGGGGCAAAACATTCAGTACTTC. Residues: CASNLRDRGQNIQYF.